A selection of T cell receptor beta chains follows, all from one sample in a study of T-cell memory formation after mild COVID-19. TCRdb re-derived calls from the 5' RACE reads in MiXCR, one entry per CDR3 protein. This sample yields approximately 490,000 distinct CDR3 sequences, of which just over 20% are seen a single time; around 12% belongs to the top ten. Sequenced material: PBMCs or a T cell subset sorted from them (not recorded which). Every receptor here comes from an adult woman who had mild COVID-19 (a few samples of this study predate the infection). Cell type and time point are not known. CDR3s include the opening cysteine and the closing phenylalanine or tryptophan. D genes are given only for firm matches.

V gene | D gene | CDR3 protein
TRBV6-6 | TRBD1 | CASVFGQGGTEAFF
TRBV27 | NA | CATRGAGETQYF
TRBV7-6 | TRBD2 | CASSPLIAGGFYEQYF
TRBV9 | NA | CASSVFPGSTDTQYF
TRBV12-3/TRBV12-4 | TRBD1 | CASSPTTGTGPTGELFF
TRBV2 | NA | CASSEIQYQPQHF
TRBV15 | TRBD1 | CATSEGTVRSQPQHF
TRBV12-3/TRBV12-4 | NA | CASSTGLTLSVYNEQFF
TRBV29-1 | TRBD2 | CSVSGGETQYF
TRBV27 | TRBD2 | CASSPGTSGRVSSEQFF
TRBV6-5 | NA | CASSDVPGQRETQYF
TRBV4-2 | TRBD1 | CASSQVWDRGTDTQYF
TRBV7-9 | NA | CASSLASDYPTGELFF
TRBV7-9 | NA | CASSSAGWGEQYF
TRBV5-4 | TRBD2 | CASRTGLADGELFF
TRBV29-1 | NA | CSVGGVTYSPLHF
TRBV12-3/TRBV12-4 | TRBD2 | CASTIAGVSTDTQYF
TRBV5-1 | TRBD1 | CASSRDRAYEQYF
TRBV6-6 | TRBD1 | CASSYSSGGLGYGYTF
TRBV5-1 | NA | CASSSNQMGRYFHGYTF
TRBV29-1 | TRBD1 | CSVVSNRGGTEAFF
TRBV7-3 | TRBD2 | CASSSPTSGGSTSTDTQYF
TRBV6-2/TRBV6-3 | NA | CASRPPAGTGGYTF
TRBV5-4 | TRBD2 | CASSGGGGPTEQFF
TRBV27 | NA | CASSSSTGHEQYF
TRBV6-5 | TRBD2 | CASSRGGFEQYF
TRBV12-3/TRBV12-4 | NA | CASSLSPGARGYTF
TRBV12-3/TRBV12-4 | TRBD1 | CASSLLLGQGNTGELFF
TRBV30 | NA | CAWSVYSVNQPQHF
TRBV6-1 | TRBD1 | CASSDPGQGAYQPQHF
TRBV25-1 | TRBD1 | CASSKQNRGVGYEQYF
TRBV9 | TRBD1 | CASSVSGTGNEQFF
TRBV7-2 | TRBD2 | CASSLVAGSRGDTQYF
TRBV14 | TRBD2 | CASSPISGGRNTGELFF
TRBV29-1 | NA | CSVETTGTRKPLF
TRBV4-1 | NA | CASSQVGIYGYTF
TRBV3-1 | TRBD1 | CASSALVGDRRSPDEQYF
TRBV6-5 | NA | CASSYAGRETQYF